One and the same sample provided the 23 T cell receptor beta chains below, sequenced in a study of a mutant IDH1 vaccine in newly diagnosed glioma. These receptors have no known antigen. Data came from immunoSEQ multiplex PCR; TCRdb stores just in-frame clones and leaves some out. The sample comprises roughly 70,000 clones, over 75% of which are singletons, and about an eighth rests with the top ten. Specified time point: week 23, last vaccination. Doses consisted of 300 ug of mutant IDH1 20-mer peptide each, paired with topical imiquimod. Here the sequenced sample was PBMCs, taken from a glioma patient whose treatment included an IDH1 peptide vaccine. These receptors came from a man aged 18 to 29 with glioma.

The gene calls are TRBV7-2 and TRBJ2-1; D is undetermined. The CDR3 loop spans 14 amino acids. V lost 0 bases to trimming and J lost 7 bases, with 10 bases between them. Germline loops: CDR1 SGHTA, CDR2 FQGNSA. The CDR3 nucleotides read TGTGCCAGCAGCTTAGCTGGGGTTGGTAATGAGCAGTTCTTC. Protein: CASSLAGVGNEQFF.

The V and J genes are TRBV4-3 and TRBJ2-2; 10 bases line up with TRBD1. Germline-derived CDR1 and CDR2 are LGHNA and YSLEER. V shed 1 base, J shed 4 bases, and the junction held 3 bases outside the gene matches. The CDR3 has 16 amino acids. The CDR3 bases are TGCGCCAGCAGCCAAGCCGGGACAGGGGTCACCGGGGAGCTGTTTTTT. It codes for CASSQAGTGVTGELFF.

This clone was picked up one time. V is TRBV28 and J is TRBJ2-2; D might be TRBD1 (5 bases). The CDR3 extends over 16 amino acids. V was cut by 0 bases and J by 1 base, with 9 bases left in between. From germline, CDR1 is MDHEN and CDR2 SYDVKM. The CDR3 sequence: CASSLWTARNTGELFF. As DNA, the CDR3 is TGTGCCAGCAGTTTATGGACAGCCCGGAACACCGGGGAGCTGTTTTTT.

The chain is built from TRBV30 and TRBJ2-3, with 11 bases that match TRBD1. Germline CDR1 reads GTSNPN; CDR2 reads SVGIG (reference sequence). V was clipped by 5 bases and J by 6 bases; unmatched bases: 4. This CDR3 contains 13 residues. The CDR3 DNA sequence: TGTGCCTGGCGCGGACAGGGGGCGGATACGCAGTATTTT. Translation gives CAWRGQGADTQYF. Combining the CDR3 with reference TRBV30 and TRBJ2-3 gives the whole variable domain SQTIHQWPATLVQPVGSPLSLECTVEGTSNPNLYWYRQAAGRGLQLLFYSVGIGQISSEVPQNLSASRPQDRQFILSSKKLLLSDSGFYLCAWRGQGADTQYFGPGTRLTVL.

J is TRBJ2-1 and V is TRBV6-5; D remains ambiguous. V was trimmed by 6 bases and J by 9 bases, leaving 15 bases between them. The length of the CDR3 is 13 residues. The germline CDR1 and CDR2 sequences are MNHEY and SVGAGI. The CDR3 DNA reads as TGTGCCAGCAGCCCGACCCCGTGGAGTGAGCAGTTCTTC. Translating gives CASSPTPWSEQFF.

This sequence joins TRBV10-3 and TRBJ1-5; TRBD1 aligns across 9 bases. Germline CDR1 reads ENHRY; CDR2 reads SYGVKD. CDR3 length equals 18 residues. The V gene end was trimmed by 1 base and the J gene end by 0 bases; junction bases not matched to a gene: 7. The CDR3, as DNA: TGTGCCATCAGTGAGTTTCGGACAGGGGCCTATAGCAATCAGCCCCAGCATTTT. It translates to CAISEFRTGAYSNQPQHF.

The V gene is TRBV5-1, the J gene TRBJ1-1; no clear D. Germline CDR1 SGHRS, CDR2 YFSETQ. Trimming took 7 bases from V and 0 from J, leaving 19 bases between them. The CDR3 length is 16 residues. This CDR3 reads CASQFMPQTVNTEAFF. The CDR3 bases are TGCGCCAGCCAATTCATGCCGCAGACGGTGAACACTGAAGCTTTCTTT.

The rearrangement uses TRBV18 and TRBJ1-1; the D is unclear. V was trimmed by 5 bases and J by 4 bases, leaving 8 bases between them. The CDR3 has 12 amino acids. Germline CDR1 KGHSH, CDR2 LQKENI. The CDR3 DNA reads TGTGCCAGCTCAGCTACAAGCACTGAAGCTTTCTTT. It is translated as CASSATSTEAFF.

The chain is built from TRBV27 and TRBJ1-1, with D possibly TRBD1 on 6 matching bases. This CDR3 has 13 residues. Germline values: CDR1 MNHEY, CDR2 SMNVEV (reference sequence). V was cut by 6 bases and J by 4 bases, with 12 bases left in between. This chain's CDR3 is CASRSRGLTEAFF. CDR3 nucleotides: TGTGCCAGCAGGTCACGGGGGCTCACTGAAGCTTTCTTT.

This rearrangement joins TRBV6-5 to TRBJ1-2, with D possibly matching TRBD1 (5 bases). Per the germline V gene, CDR1 is MNHEY and CDR2 is SVGAGI. Trimming pared 7 bases from V and 3 bases from J, leaving 9 bases between. This CDR3 spans 12 amino acids. The CDR3 DNA reads as TGTGCCAGCAAATGGGGGGACTATGGCTACACCTTC. Residues: CASKWGDYGYTF.

The J gene is TRBJ1-1, the V gene TRBV7-9; D is uncertain. The CDR3 spans 13 residues. The V gene lost 1 base and the J gene lost 4 bases, with 7 bases spanning the gap. Germline CDR1 is SEHNR and CDR2 is FQNEAQ (reference sequence). In DNA, the CDR3 is TGTGCCAGCAGCTTAGTTCCGGGCACTGAAGCTTTCTTT. Translating it yields CASSLVPGTEAFF.

In this sample, this clone turned up once. This chain joins TRBV5-4 and TRBJ2-7, with D uncertain. This CDR3 is built from 14 residues. Trimming pared 4 bases from V and 2 bases from J, leaving 13 bases between. Germline CDR1 is SGHNT and CDR2 is YYREEE (reference sequence). CDR3 residues: CASSRDRSTYEQYF. The CDR3 DNA reads as TGTGCCAGCAGCCGTGACCGATCCACCTACGAGCAGTACTTC. Supplemented by reference TRBV5-4 and TRBJ2-7, the full variable domain reads ETGVTQSPTHLIKTRGQQVTLRCSSQSGHNTVSWYQQALGQGPQFIFQYYREEENGRGNFPPRFSGLQFPNYSSELNVNALELDDSALYLCASSRDRSTYEQYFGPGTRLTVT.

The chain recombines TRBV30 with TRBJ1-1; D might be TRBD1 (6 bases). The V end was cut by 5 bases, the J end by 1 base, with 14 bases between. Looked up from germline, CDR1 is GTSNPN and CDR2 is SVGIG (reference sequence). The CDR3 is 14 amino acids. The CDR3 protein is CAWGGGGSNTEAFF. In nucleotides, the CDR3 is TGTGCCTGGGGAGGGGGGGGGTCGAACACTGAAGCTTTCTTT. The entire variable domain, with the rest obtained from reference TRBV30 and TRBJ1-1, is as follows: SQTIHQWPATLVQPVGSPLSLECTVEGTSNPNLYWYRQAAGRGLQLLFYSVGIGQISSEVPQNLSASRPQDRQFILSSKKLLLSDSGFYLCAWGGGGSNTEAFFGQGTRLTVV.

This rearrangement joins TRBV7-9 to TRBJ2-2; D remains ambiguous. CDR3 size: 15 residues. From germline, CDR1 is SEHNR and CDR2 FQNEAQ (reference sequence). V lost 2 bases and J 5 bases, leaving 12 bases between the germline ends. The CDR3 DNA sequence: TGTGCCAGCAGCTTAACCGGCACAGCAACCGGGGAGCTGTTTTTT. It encodes CASSLTGTATGELFF.

This clone appeared a single time. In DNA form, the CDR3 reads TGTGCCAGCAGCTTTCCCAGGTACACAGGGGGCGTTAAAGCTTTCTTT. Translated, it gives CASSFPRYTGGVKAFF. The chain uses TRBV5-6 and TRBJ1-1, with 9 nucleotides matching TRBD1. Per the germline V gene, CDR1 is SGHDT and CDR2 is YYEEEE. The CDR3 covers 16 residues. After removal of 2 bases from V and 9 bases from J, the junction contained 14 bases not matched to a gene.

A few counts support this clone. The chain carries TRBV6-5 and TRBJ1-1; no firm D call. Germline CDR1 MNHEY, CDR2 SVGAGI. Between the trimmed V and J ends, which lost 0 bases and 7 bases, there was a span of 15 bases. The CDR3 covers 15 residues. The CDR3 DNA reads as TGTGCCAGCAGTTACTCGAGTCAGTCCGGATATGAAGCTTTCTTT. As protein: CASSYSSQSGYEAFF.

The genes are TRBV4-2 and TRBJ2-5, with TRBD2 matching 13 bases. Germline CDR1 LGHNA, CDR2 YNFKEQ. V was clipped by 0 bases and J by 5 bases; unmatched bases: 3. The CDR3 totals 16 residues. The CDR3 region is CASSQDGTSGAETQYF. CDR3 DNA: TGTGCCAGCAGCCAAGATGGGACTAGCGGGGCGGAGACCCAGTACTTC.

The chain has TRBV7-9 and TRBJ2-7; maybe TRBD1 (6 bases). The CDR3 is 14 amino acids. In germline, CDR1 is SEHNR, CDR2 FQNEAQ (reference sequence). V dropped 5 bases and J dropped 0 bases, with 11 bases sitting between them. The CDR3 protein is CASSAGQSSYEQYF. The CDR3 region has the DNA TGTGCCAGCAGCGCCGGACAGAGCTCCTACGAGCAGTACTTC.

The chain recombines TRBV5-6 with TRBJ1-1; no clear D. Between the trimmed V and J ends, which lost 0 bases and 8 bases, there was a span of 11 bases. CDR1 SGHDT and CDR2 YYEEEE come from the germline V gene. This CDR3 comprises 13 residues. In DNA form, the CDR3 reads TGTGCCAGCAGCTTGGAAGGCTTTGGAGAAGCTTTCTTT. Translated: CASSLEGFGEAFF.

The V and J genes are TRBV15 and TRBJ2-7; the D gene could be TRBD1 or TRBD2 (5 bases each). This CDR3 region has 15 residues. The V gene lost 1 base and the J gene lost 0 bases, with 10 bases spanning the gap. Germline V gene lookup returns CDR1 LNHNV and CDR2 YYDKDF (reference sequence). CDR3: CATSRGRGASYEQYF. The CDR3 DNA is TGTGCCACCAGCAGAGGAAGGGGAGCCTCCTACGAGCAGTACTTC.

This chain links TRBV5-6 with TRBJ1-2, with a weak D call TRBD1 (6 bases). There are 14 residues in the CDR3. Trimming left V 3 bases short and J 3 bases short, with 12 bases between. The V gene's germline CDR1 is SGHDT and CDR2 YYEEEE. Here the CDR3 DNA reads TGTGCCAGCAGCTCGCGGACAGCATACTATGGCTACACCTTC. It translates to CASSSRTAYYGYTF.

V and J are TRBV9 and TRBJ2-4; no clear D. This CDR3 is 15 amino acids long. Deletions cut 3 bases from V and 9 bases from J, with 19 bases between. Germline CDR1 and CDR2: SGDLS and YYNGEE. The DNA of the CDR3 is TGTGCCAGCAGCGCCGATGAAAATATAAAAGGCATTCAGTACTTC. Its protein product is CASSADENIKGIQYF.

The V gene is TRBV5-4, the J gene TRBJ2-4, with D perhaps TRBD1 or TRBD2 (5 bases each). CDR3 length: 15 residues. V was clipped by 0 bases and J by 7 bases, with 14 bases between them. Germline V gives CDR1 SGHNT, CDR2 YYREEE (reference sequence). CDR3 region: CASSLAGSWGNIQYF. The CDR3 DNA sequence: TGTGCCAGCAGCTTGGCAGGTTCGTGGGGGAACATTCAGTACTTC.